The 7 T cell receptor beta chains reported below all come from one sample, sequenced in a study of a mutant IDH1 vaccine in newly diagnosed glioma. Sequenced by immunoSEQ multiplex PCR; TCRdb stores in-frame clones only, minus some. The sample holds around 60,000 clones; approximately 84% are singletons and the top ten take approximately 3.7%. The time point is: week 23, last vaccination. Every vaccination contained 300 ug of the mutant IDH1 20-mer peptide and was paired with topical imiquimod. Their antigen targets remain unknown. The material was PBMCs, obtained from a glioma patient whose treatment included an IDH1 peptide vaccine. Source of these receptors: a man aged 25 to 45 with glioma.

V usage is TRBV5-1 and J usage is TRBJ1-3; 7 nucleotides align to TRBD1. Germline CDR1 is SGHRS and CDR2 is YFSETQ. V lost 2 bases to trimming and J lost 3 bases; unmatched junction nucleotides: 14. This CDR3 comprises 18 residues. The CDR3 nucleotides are TGCGCCAGCAGCTTAGGGTTTCCCGGGACAGACGATGGAAACACCATATATTTT. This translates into CASSLGFPGTDDGNTIYF.

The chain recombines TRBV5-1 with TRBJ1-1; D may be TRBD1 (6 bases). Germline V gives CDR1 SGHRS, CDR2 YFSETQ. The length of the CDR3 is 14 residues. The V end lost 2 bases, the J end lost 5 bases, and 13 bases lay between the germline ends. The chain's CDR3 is CASSLWGAGTEAFF. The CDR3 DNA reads TGCGCCAGCAGCTTATGGGGGGCGGGGACTGAAGCTTTCTTT.

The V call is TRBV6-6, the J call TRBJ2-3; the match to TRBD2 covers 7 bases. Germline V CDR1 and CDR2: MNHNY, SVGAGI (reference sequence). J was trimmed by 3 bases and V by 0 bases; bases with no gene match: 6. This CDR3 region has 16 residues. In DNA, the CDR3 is TGTGCCAGCAGTTACTCCGTGACTAGCTCGACAGATACGCAGTATTTT. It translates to CASSYSVTSSTDTQYF.

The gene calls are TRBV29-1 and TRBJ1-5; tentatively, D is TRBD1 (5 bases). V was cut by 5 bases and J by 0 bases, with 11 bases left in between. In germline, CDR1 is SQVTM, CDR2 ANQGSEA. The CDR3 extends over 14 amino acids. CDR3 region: CSVSAGNSNQPQHF. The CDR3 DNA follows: TGCAGCGTTTCGGCAGGGAATAGCAATCAGCCCCAGCATTTT.

CDR3 residues: CASSETGSYEQYF. CDR3 bases: TGTGCCAGCAGCGAGACAGGGAGTTACGAGCAGTACTTC. The V and J genes are TRBV7-9 and TRBJ2-7; 7 positions match TRBD1. This CDR3 has 13 residues. Trimming took 5 bases from V and 4 from J; bases not matched to a gene: 5. The germline CDR1 and CDR2 sequences are SEHNR and FQNEAQ (reference sequence).

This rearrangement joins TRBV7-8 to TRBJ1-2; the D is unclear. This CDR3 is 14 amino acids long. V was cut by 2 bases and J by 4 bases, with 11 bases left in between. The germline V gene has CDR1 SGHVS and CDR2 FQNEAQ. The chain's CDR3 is CASSLPDTGYGYTF. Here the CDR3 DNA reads TGTGCCAGCAGCTTACCAGACACGGGCTATGGCTACACCTTC.

The CDR3 spells CASSDRDAIFGGEQFF. The CDR3 DNA is TGTGCCAGCAGCGACCGGGACGCAATCTTTGGTGGTGAGCAGTTCTTC. This sequence joins TRBV9 and TRBJ2-1; the D call may be TRBD1 or TRBD2 (5 bases each). The germline V gene has CDR1 SGDLS and CDR2 YYNGEE. This CDR3 contains 16 residues. The ends were cut back, 3 bases at V and 9 bases at J, with 22 bases in the middle. Full variable domain (missing parts from reference TRBV9 and TRBJ2-1): DSGVTQTPKHLITATGQRVTLRCSPRSGDLSVYWYQQSLDQGLQFLIQYYNGEERAKGNILERFSAQQFPDLHSELNLSSLELGDSALYFCASSDRDAIFGGEQFFGPGTRLTVL.